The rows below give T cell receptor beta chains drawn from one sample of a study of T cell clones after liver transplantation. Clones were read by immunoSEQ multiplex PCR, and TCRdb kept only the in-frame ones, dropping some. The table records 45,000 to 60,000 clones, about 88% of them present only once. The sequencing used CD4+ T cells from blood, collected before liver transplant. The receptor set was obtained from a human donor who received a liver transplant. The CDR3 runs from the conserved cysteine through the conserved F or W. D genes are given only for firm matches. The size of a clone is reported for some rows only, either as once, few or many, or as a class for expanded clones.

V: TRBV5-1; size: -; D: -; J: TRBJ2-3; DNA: TGCGCCAGCGGAGTAGGGCCAGGGACAGATACGCAGTATTTT; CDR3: CASGVGPGTDTQYF
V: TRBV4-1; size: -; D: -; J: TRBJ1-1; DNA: TGCGCCAGCAGCCACCGGGATATGAACACTGAAGCTTTCTTT; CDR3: CASSHRDMNTEAFF
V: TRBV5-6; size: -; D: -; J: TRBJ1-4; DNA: TGTGCCAGCAGCTTAAGGGATACTAATGAAAAACTGTTTTTT; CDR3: CASSLRDTNEKLFF
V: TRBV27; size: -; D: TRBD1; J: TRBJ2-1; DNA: TGTGCCAGCAGTACCGACAGGGGCCATGAGCAGTTCTTC; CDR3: CASSTDRGHEQFF
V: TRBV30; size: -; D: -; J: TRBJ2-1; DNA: TGTGCCTGGGAGGGCGGGAACTCCTACAATGAGCAGTTCTTC; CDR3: CAWEGGNSYNEQFF
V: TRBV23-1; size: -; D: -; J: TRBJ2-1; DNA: TGCGCCAGCAGTCAATCGTATTGGGGCCTCTCCTACAATGAGCAGTTCTTC; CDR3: CASSQSYWGLSYNEQFF
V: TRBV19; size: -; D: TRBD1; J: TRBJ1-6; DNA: TGTGCCAGTAGTGACTCGGACAGGGTTCGTTCACCCCTCCACTTT; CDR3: CASSDSDRVRSPLHF
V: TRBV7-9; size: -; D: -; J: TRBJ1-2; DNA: TGTGCCAGCCTGACAGTCACTGGCTACACCTTC; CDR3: CASLTVTGYTF
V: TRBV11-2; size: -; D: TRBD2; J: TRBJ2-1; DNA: TGTGCCAGCAGCTTCCTAGCGGGGGGGCGCGGTGAGCAGTTCTTC; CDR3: CASSFLAGGRGEQFF
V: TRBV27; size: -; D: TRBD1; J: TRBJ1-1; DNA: TGTGCCAGCAGTTCTTGGACAGGGGGCACTGAAGCTTTCTTT; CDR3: CASSSWTGGTEAFF
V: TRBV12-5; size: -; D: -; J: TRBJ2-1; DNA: TGTGCTAGTGAATCGGCGGGGAATGAGCAGTTCTTC; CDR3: CASESAGNEQFF
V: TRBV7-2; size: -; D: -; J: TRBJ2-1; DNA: TGTGCCATCTCTCGCCGGGCGGAGGGAGAGCAGTTCTTC; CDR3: CAISRRAEGEQFF
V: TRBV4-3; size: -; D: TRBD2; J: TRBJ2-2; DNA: TGCGCCAGCAGCCAGCCTAGCGGGGGGCGTAACACCGGGGAGCTGTTTTTT; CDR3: CASSQPSGGRNTGELFF
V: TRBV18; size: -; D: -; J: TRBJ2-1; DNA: TGTGCCAGCTCAGGGGGCTCCTACAATGAGCAGTTCTTC; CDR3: CASSGGSYNEQFF
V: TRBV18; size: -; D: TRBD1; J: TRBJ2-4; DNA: TGTGCCAGCTCAGGGACAGAAACAAACATTCAGTACTTC; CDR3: CASSGTETNIQYF
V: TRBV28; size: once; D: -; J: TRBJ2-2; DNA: TGTGCCAGCACAGTCGGACAGACGAACACCGGGGAGCTGTTTTTT; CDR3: CASTVGQTNTGELFF
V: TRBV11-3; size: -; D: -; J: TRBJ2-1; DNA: TGTGCCAGCAGCTTAGGGGGGGATGAGCAGTTCTTC; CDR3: CASSLGGDEQFF
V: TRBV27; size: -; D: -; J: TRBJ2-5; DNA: TGTGCCAGCAGCGGCGATTCCGGCTGGTCCGGGACCCAGTACTTC; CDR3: CASSGDSGWSGTQYF
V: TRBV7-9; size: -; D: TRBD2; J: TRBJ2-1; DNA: TGTGCCAGCAGTCCTACCGGGACTAGAGAGCAGTTCTTC; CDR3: CASSPTGTREQFF
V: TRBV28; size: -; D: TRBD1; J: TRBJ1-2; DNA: TGTGCCAGCAGTCAAGGCGGACAGGTCTTATATGGCTACACCTTC; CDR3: CASSQGGQVLYGYTF
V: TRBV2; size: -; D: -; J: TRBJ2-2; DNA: TGTGCCAGCAGACAGGAAGACGGGGAGCTGTTTTTT; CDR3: CASRQEDGELFF
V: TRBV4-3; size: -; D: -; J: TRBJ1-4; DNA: TGCGCCAGCAGCCAAGGGACAGCTGATAATGAAAAACTGTTTTTT; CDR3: CASSQGTADNEKLFF
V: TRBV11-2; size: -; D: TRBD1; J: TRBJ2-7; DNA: TGTGCCAGCAGTTTCCGGGGACAGATAAGCTCCTACGAGCAGTACTTC; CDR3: CASSFRGQISSYEQYF
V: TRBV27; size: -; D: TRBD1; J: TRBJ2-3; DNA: TGTGCCAGCCATCCCGGGACAGGGGTGAATACGCAGTATTTT; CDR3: CASHPGTGVNTQYF
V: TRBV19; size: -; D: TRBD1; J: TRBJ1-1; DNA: TGTGCCAGTAACCCCTCTCGGGCAGGGGGCAACACTGAAGCTTTCTTT; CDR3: CASNPSRAGGNTEAFF
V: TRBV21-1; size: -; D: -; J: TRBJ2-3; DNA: TGTGCCAGCAGCTATAAAAGAGGATGTGCGGGGGATACGCAGTATTTT; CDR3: CASSYKRGCAGDTQYF
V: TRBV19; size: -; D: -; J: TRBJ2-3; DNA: TGTGCCAGTAGTATTCAGCGCACAGATACGCAGTATTTT; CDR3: CASSIQRTDTQYF
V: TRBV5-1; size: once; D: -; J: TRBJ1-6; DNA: TGCGCCAGCAGCTTGGACAGAAATAATTCACCCCTCCACTTT; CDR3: CASSLDRNNSPLHF
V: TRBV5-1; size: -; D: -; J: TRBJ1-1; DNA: TGCGCCAGCAGCTGGAAGGGTCAGAACACTGAAGCTTTCTTT; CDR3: CASSWKGQNTEAFF
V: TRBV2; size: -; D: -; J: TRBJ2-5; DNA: TGTGCCAGCAGCCAGCCGGGATCGGGGGAGACCCAGTACTTC; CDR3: CASSQPGSGETQYF
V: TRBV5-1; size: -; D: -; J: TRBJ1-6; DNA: TGCGCCAGCAGCTTGGGCACAGGGAATAATTCACCCCTCCACTTT; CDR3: CASSLGTGNNSPLHF
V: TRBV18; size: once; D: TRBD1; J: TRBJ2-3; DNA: TGTGCCAGCTCACCGGGACAGGGAGATACGCAGTATTTT; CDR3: CASSPGQGDTQYF
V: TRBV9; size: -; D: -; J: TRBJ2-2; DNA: TGTGCCAGCAGCGATGACAGGCCTTACACCGGGGAGCTGTTTTTT; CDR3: CASSDDRPYTGELFF
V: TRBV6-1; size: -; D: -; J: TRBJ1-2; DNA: TGTGCCAGCAGTGAAGCGCTGGGCCAGGGAGGCTATGGCTACACCTTC; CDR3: CASSEALGQGGYGYTF
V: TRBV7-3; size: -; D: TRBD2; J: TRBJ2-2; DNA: TGTGCCAGCAGCTCACCTAGACCGACTAGCGGGGGCCCCACCGGGGAGCTGTTTTTT; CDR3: CASSSPRPTSGGPTGELFF
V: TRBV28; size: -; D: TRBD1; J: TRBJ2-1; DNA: TGTGCCAGCAGTTTCAATCAAGGGGGCGCAGGAAATGAGCAGTTCTTC; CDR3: CASSFNQGGAGNEQFF
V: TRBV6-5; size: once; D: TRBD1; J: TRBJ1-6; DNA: TGTGCCAGCAGTTACAACCGGGACAGGGGTTTTTCACCCCTCCACTTT; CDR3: CASSYNRDRGFSPLHF
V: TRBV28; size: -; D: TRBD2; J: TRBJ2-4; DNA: TGTGCCAGCACCACGGATTTGCGGGAGGGCCGGGCCAAAAACATTCAGTACTTC; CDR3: CASTTDLREGRAKNIQYF
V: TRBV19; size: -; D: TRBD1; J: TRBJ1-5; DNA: TGTGCCAGTAGCCCGGACAGGGGACAGCCCCAGCATTTT; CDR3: CASSPDRGQPQHF